The sequence of this TCR beta chain was determined in a study of glioma-infiltrating T cells. Study-level points and caveats: Very few CDR3 sequences were shared between tissue and blood. Gliomas, especially low-grade, showed above-expected tissue-blood divergence; non-neoplastic patients showed below.

TCR alpha and beta CDR3 regions were amplified from RNA using iRepertoire nested multiplex PCR. One-step reverse transcription and amplification started from approximately 100-400 ng of tissue mRNA or PBMC total RNA. TCRdb processed the multiplex PCR reads anew with MiXCR; each CDR3 protein has one entry. The sample records about 130,000 distinct CDR3 sequences, roughly 25% being singletons. This clonotype has a count of ten or more. Its antigen is as yet unknown. The V end lost 0 bases, the J end lost 1 base, and 12 bases lay between the germline ends. CDR3 length: 16 residues. Germline CDR1 and CDR2: SGHDT and YYEEEE.

The chain carries TRBV5-6 and TRBJ2-3, with D perhaps being TRBD1 or TRBD2 (6 bases each). The sequence derives from a human donor with low-grade glioma or glioblastoma, undergoing nonglioma brain surgery, or in good health (not recorded which). Sequences were obtained from glioma tissue, nonneoplastic brain tissue, or PBMCs (not recorded which). As DNA, the CDR3 is TGTGCCAGCAGCTTGGATCTAGGGGGGCGCACAGATACGCAGTATTTT. Translated: CASSLDLGGRTDTQYF. The full variable domain, with the rest looked up from reference TRBV5-6 and TRBJ2-3, is DAGVTQSPTHLIKTRGQQVTLRCSPKSGHDTVSWYQQALGQGPQFIFQYYEEEERQRGNFPDRFSGHQFPNYSSELNVNALLLGDSALYLCASSLDLGGRTDTQYFGPGTRLTVL.